This T cell receptor (beta chain) was identified during a study of CD8 T cells in ankylosing spondylitis. MiXCR, run by TCRdb on the 5' RACE reads, gives a single entry per CDR3 protein. This sample has 150,000 to 200,000 distinct CDR3 sequences, with about a third found just once. CDR1 and CDR2 (germline): SGHRS, YFSETQ. The V and J ends lost 2 bases and 5 bases respectively, with 14 bases between them. The CDR3 sequence is 15 residues long. Sequencing was performed on synovial fluid, either unsorted or a sorted T cell fraction (not recorded which). This chain connects TRBV5-1 to TRBJ2-1; maybe TRBD2 (5 bases). The TCR originated in a male donor with ankylosing spondylitis. The chain's CDR3 is CASSLNSETNNEQFF. CDR3 coding DNA: TGCGCCAGCAGCTTAAATAGCGAGACTAACAATGAGCAGTTCTTC. Drawing the rest from reference TRBV5-1 and TRBJ2-1, the complete variable domain is KAGVTQTPRYLIKTRGQQVTLSCSPISGHRSVSWYQQTPGQGLQFLFEYFSETQRNKGNFPGRFSGRQFSNSRSEMNVSTLELGDSALYLCASSLNSETNNEQFFGPGTRLTVL.